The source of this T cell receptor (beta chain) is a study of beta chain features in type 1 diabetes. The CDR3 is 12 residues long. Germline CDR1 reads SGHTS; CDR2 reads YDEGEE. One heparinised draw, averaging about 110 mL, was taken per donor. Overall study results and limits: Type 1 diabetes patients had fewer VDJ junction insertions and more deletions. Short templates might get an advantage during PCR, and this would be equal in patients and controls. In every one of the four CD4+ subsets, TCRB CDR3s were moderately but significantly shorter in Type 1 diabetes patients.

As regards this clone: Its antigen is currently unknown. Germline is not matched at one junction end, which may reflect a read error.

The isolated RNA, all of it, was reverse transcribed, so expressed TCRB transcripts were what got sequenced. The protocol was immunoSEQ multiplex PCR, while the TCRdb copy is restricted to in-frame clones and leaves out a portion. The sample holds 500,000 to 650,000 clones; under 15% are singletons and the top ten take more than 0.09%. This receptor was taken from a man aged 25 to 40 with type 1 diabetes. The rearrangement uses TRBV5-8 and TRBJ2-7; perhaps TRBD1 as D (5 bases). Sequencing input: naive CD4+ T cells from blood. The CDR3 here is CASSLRTSGQHF. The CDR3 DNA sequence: TGTGCCAGCAGCTTGAGAACGAGTGGACAACACTTC.